Listed below are T cell receptor beta chains from one sample, sequenced in a study of beta chain features in type 1 diabetes. This table comes from immunoSEQ multiplex PCR, and its TCRdb copy is limited to in-frame clones, with some not included. Of 500,000 to 850,000 clones listed, 11% to 15% are singletons. Sequenced input: naive CD4+ T cells from blood. These receptors came from a man aged 18 to 35 with type 1 diabetes. CDR3s include the opening cysteine and the closing phenylalanine or tryptophan. The size field is filled for only some rows; it gives once, few, many or a size class.

clone size,V gene,CDR3 protein
few,TRBV7-9,CASSLRGAGTEAFF
.,TRBV2,CASSPRGIGSGRAGANVLTF
.,TRBV30,CAWSVGQGSTEAFF
few,TRBV2,CASSLAEARNQPQHF
.,TRBV29-1,CSVARGDYEQYF
.,TRBV25-1,CASSEGAEVGNEQFF
.,TRBV5-1,CATARTGRSEQFF
few,TRBV19,CASSPGRGTGYGYTF
.,TRBV19,CASSWGRSLNYNEQFF
few,TRBV2,CASSEAGGEQYF
few,TRBV7-2,CASSLEGHTEAFF
few,TRBV5-4,CASSLVWQETQYF
.,TRBV13,CASSRGANTEAFF
.,TRBV15,CATSRDRPYEQYF
.,TRBV30,CAWSYRGNQPQHF
few,TRBV7-7,CASSLVEGQGATCYGYTF
.,TRBV7-9,CASSSYQYDEQFF
few,TRBV12-5,CASGLGLAGPTDTQYF
few,TRBV30,CAWSVLPVNEQYF
few,TRBV2,CARTGGSGANVLTF
few,TRBV18,CASSPDTGELFF
.,TRBV10-3,CATQSDRRNQPQHF
.,TRBV29-1,CNTETVMNTEAFF
few,TRBV4-1,CASSQDTPVVTFYNSPLHF
.,TRBV4-3,CASSPRPVNYGYTF
.,TRBV9,CASSVAPAGPYEQYF
few,TRBV28,CASSPYGGYTF
few,TRBV4-2,CASSQVGQQAYEQYF
few,TRBV15,CATSTGQKIVYGYTF
.,TRBV9,CASSADRGGYTF
few,TRBV4-1,CASSLILAEKLFF
.,TRBV28,CASSLVRVTGELFF
.,TRBV18,CASSPPGQSSYNEQFF
.,TRBV6-1,CASKDSGGPYEQYF
few,TRBV7-6,CASGFYTEAFF
few,TRBV6-5,CASSYSLVNTEAFF
.,TRBV2,CASSPERNTEAFF
few,TRBV7-9,CASSLASGNIQYF
few,TRBV19,CASSLISGLQGEQFF
few,TRBV5-6,CASSLGGIPNGEQYF
few,TRBV5-6,CASSLQQRNQPQHF
.,TRBV30,CAWSSAGAPQHF
few,TRBV5-1,CASSSQGAGDEQYF
.,TRBV9,CASSVEVRGRHGYTF
few,TRBV15,CATSGSGKNEQFF
.,TRBV29-1,CSVALLAHEKLFF
few,TRBV6-4,CASSVSGGNTGELFF
few,TRBV29-1,CSVGGSIGEQYF
few,TRBV7-8,CASSLGGGRDTGELFF
few,TRBV5-1,CASSGGLAPSGEQFF
few,TRBV7-9,CASSRSIYEQYF
.,TRBV7-2,CASSFSGSSYEQYF
.,TRBV5-4,CASSLEITANYGYTF
few,TRBV7-9,CASSLGSDEYGYTF
.,TRBV29-1,CSVSGTSGGYNEQFF
.,TRBV4-3,CASSHPERGPSEQFF
.,TRBV29-1,CSVVGTNTEAFF
.,TRBV7-2,CASSGAVWGPQHF
.,TRBV29-1,CSAPGWQGNGYTF
few,TRBV9,CASSVVWDTEAFF